The 11 T cell receptor beta chains below come from one sample, sequenced in a study of response to subunit inactivated influenza vaccine. Using its own MiXCR run on the RT-PCR reads, TCRdb lists one record per CDR3 protein. The sample carries more than 700,000 distinct CDR3 sequences, 21% recorded once. This sample comprised PBMCs from blood, obtained less than 6 days after vaccination. The receptors were gathered from a man aged 50-59 years who received an inactivated influenza vaccine.

Many counts were recorded for this clonotype. The rearrangement joins TRBV20-1 to TRBJ1-4; D gene ambiguous. Trimming removed 0 bases from V and 4 bases from J, with 9 bases in between. CDR1 is DFQATT and CDR2 is SNEGSKA in the germline V gene (reference sequence). The CDR3 consists of 14 residues. The chain's CDR3 is CSARESGNNEKLFF. For the CDR3, the DNA is TGCAGTGCTAGAGAATCGGGGAATAATGAAAAACTGTTTTTT.

This clonotype was seen a handful of times. The chain combines TRBV28 with TRBJ2-7; D gene uncertain. This CDR3 has 16 amino acids. The germline V gene encodes CDR1 MDHEN and CDR2 SYDVKM. Trimming took 5 bases from V and 4 from J, leaving 21 bases between them. The CDR3 reads CASSPPDPYPTYEQYF. The CDR3 DNA reads as TGTGCCAGCAGTCCCCCCGACCCGTATCCCACTTACGAGCAGTACTTC.

This clonotype showed up just a few times. The J gene is TRBJ1-1, the V gene TRBV7-9, with no clear D. V lost 2 bases and J 6 bases, leaving 16 bases between the germline ends. Germline-derived CDR1 and CDR2 are SEHNR and FQNEAQ (reference sequence). There are 15 residues in the CDR3. The CDR3 sequence is CASSLTGRASSEAFF. CDR3 nucleotides: TGTGCCAGCAGCTTAACCGGGAGGGCGAGCTCTGAAGCTTTCTTT.

CDR3 sequence reads: CATADRGKSSYNSPLHF. The CDR3 nucleotides are TGTGCCACCGCAGACAGGGGGAAGAGCTCCTATAATTCACCCCTCCACTTT. This chain connects TRBV6-2 or TRBV6-3 to TRBJ1-6; TRBD1 matches at 9 bases. The CDR3 runs to 17 residues. With V trimmed by 10 bases and J by 0 bases, 10 bases remained unmatched. The germline CDR1 and CDR2 sequences are MNHEY and SVGEGT.

The chain joins TRBV29-1 to TRBJ1-1; no clear D gene. V was pared by 6 bases and J by 4 bases, with 9 bases between. CDR1 and CDR2 from the germline V gene are SQVTM and ANQGSEA. CDR3 size: 11 residues. This CDR3 reads CSVMTRTEAFF. The CDR3 nucleotides read TGCAGCGTGATGACTCGCACTGAAGCTTTCTTT.

This clonotype appeared many times. One junction end disagrees with the germline gene, perhaps due to a read error. This sequence joins TRBV14 and TRBJ2-7; D gene ambiguous. Germline V gene data show CDR1 as SGHDN and CDR2 as FVKESK. The CDR3 is 11 amino acids. CDR3: CASSQSSEQYF. CDR3 nucleotides: TGTGCCAGCAGCCAATCCTCCGAGCAGTACTTC.

The V call is TRBV12-3 or TRBV12-4, the J call TRBJ1-1; D unresolved. V lost 0 bases and J 1 base, leaving 9 bases between the germline ends. This CDR3 is built from 15 residues. The CDR3 loop is CASSLAGSENTEAFF. In DNA form, the CDR3 reads TGTGCCAGCAGTTTAGCCGGCAGTGAGAACACTGAAGCTTTCTTT.

The chain combines TRBV7-9 with TRBJ2-1, with a weak D call TRBD1 (6 bases). Germline assignment: CDR1 SEHNR and CDR2 FQNEAQ (reference sequence). The CDR3 extends over 15 amino acids. Trimming left V 4 bases short and J 4 bases short, with 14 bases between. The CDR3 sequence is CASSYSRTDYNEQFF. The CDR3 region has the DNA TGTGCCAGCAGCTATTCGAGGACAGATTACAATGAGCAGTTCTTC.

This clonotype was counted at least ten times. The chain uses TRBV5-1 and TRBJ2-7; 7 positions match TRBD1. The germline gives CDR1 SGHRS, CDR2 YFSETQ. The V gene end was trimmed by 5 bases and the J gene end by 3 bases; junction bases not matched to a gene: 5. The CDR3 sequence is 13 residues long. The CDR3 DNA sequence: TGCGCCAGCAGTAATGCAGGGGGCTACGAGCAGTACTTC. Protein product: CASSNAGGYEQYF. The complete variable domain, with remaining parts taken from reference TRBV5-1 and TRBJ2-7, reads KAGVTQTPRYLIKTRGQQVTLSCSPISGHRSVSWYQQTPGQGLQFLFEYFSETQRNKGNFPGRFSGRQFSNSRSEMNVSTLELGDSALYLCASSNAGGYEQYFGPGTRLTVT.

The V call is TRBV5-1, the J call TRBJ2-2; D uncertain. Trimming pared 3 bases from V and 0 bases from J, leaving 15 bases between. This CDR3 comprises 17 residues. Germline values: CDR1 SGHRS, CDR2 YFSETQ. CDR3 coding DNA: TGCGCCAGCAGCTACTCAGGCCACCTCGCGAACACCGGGGAGCTGTTTTTT. It translates to CASSYSGHLANTGELFF.

The genes are TRBV12-3 or TRBV12-4 and TRBJ1-4; D not resolved. CDR3 length: 18 residues. Deletions cut 1 base from V and 0 bases from J, with 15 bases between. For the CDR3, the DNA is TGTGCCAGCAGTTTAGGAGGGCCCTCACTCGCAACTAATGAAAAACTGTTTTTT. The encoded protein is CASSLGGPSLATNEKLFF.